These 20 T cell receptor beta chains came from one sample sequenced in a study of blood T cell repertoires in COVID-19. Measured with immunoSEQ multiplex PCR; TCRdb has only the in-frame clones, and not every one. This repertoire shows 200,000 or so clones, roughly 88% found once; its top ten account for approximately 2.4%. The sample consisted of peripheral blood. Every receptor here comes from a man aged 35 to 55 who had recovered from COVID-19.

This clone was recorded once. CDR3 coding DNA: TGTGCCAGCAGCCCGACAGGGGGAGGCTACGAGCAGTACTTC. Its translation is CASSPTGGGYEQYF. The rearrangement uses TRBV11-3 and TRBJ2-7; TRBD1 matches 9 bases. Unmatched junction bases numbered 5, after V lost 5 bases and J lost 3 bases. This CDR3 contains 14 residues. Germline assignment: CDR1 SGHNT and CDR2 YENEEA.

The gene calls are TRBV7-9 and TRBJ1-3, with TRBD1 matching over 9 bases. J gave up 4 bases and V 5 bases, and 12 bases lay outside the gene matches. This CDR3 spans 17 amino acids. Germline-derived CDR1 and CDR2 are SEHNR and FQNEAQ (reference sequence). CDR3 amino acids: CASSPRGQGSTGNTIYF. In nucleotides, the CDR3 is TGTGCCAGCAGCCCGAGGGGACAGGGTTCGACCGGAAACACCATATATTTT.

The V gene is TRBV6-6, the J gene TRBJ2-1; a weak D match, TRBD1 (6 bases). Germline V gives CDR1 MNHNY, CDR2 SVGAGI (reference sequence). The ends were cut back, 8 bases at V and 1 base at J, with 15 bases in the middle. The CDR3 spans 15 residues. The CDR3 coding sequence is TGTGCCAGCCGCTCCGTCCAGGGGTCCTACAATGAGCAGTTCTTC. Translated, it gives CASRSVQGSYNEQFF.

The rearrangement joins TRBV11-2 to TRBJ2-7; 7 nucleotides match TRBD1. With 7 bases clipped from V and 3 bases from J, the junction kept 12 bases outside the gene matches. This CDR3 comprises 15 residues. Per germline, CDR1 SGHAT and CDR2 FQNNGV. The CDR3 reads CASTNGQAIHYEQYF. In DNA form, the CDR3 reads TGTGCCAGCACGAATGGACAGGCCATTCACTACGAGCAGTACTTC.

The CDR3 DNA reads as TGTGCCAGCACCTCCGGGACTTCTTACTACGAGCAGTACTTC. Protein product: CASTSGTSYYEQYF. The chain joins TRBV2 to TRBJ2-7; TRBD2 is a possible D gene (6 bases). V was pared by 7 bases and J by 3 bases, with 16 bases between. The CDR3 sequence is 14 residues long. Germline CDR1 and CDR2: SNHLY and FYNNEI.

This chain uses TRBV5-1 with TRBJ1-2; possible D gene TRBD1, 5 bases. V lost 5 bases to trimming and J lost 4 bases, with 18 bases between them. The germline V gene encodes CDR1 SGHRS and CDR2 YFSETQ. The CDR3 is 15 residues long. The CDR3 here is CASSSLSGQSYGYTF. The CDR3 nucleotides read TGCGCCAGCAGTTCACTTTCAGGGCAAAGCTATGGCTACACCTTC.

The chain is built from TRBV5-4 and TRBJ2-3, with a tentative D call TRBD2 (5 bases). Germline loops: CDR1 SGHNT, CDR2 YYREEE (reference sequence). The CDR3 loop spans 14 amino acids. Trimming pared 1 base from V and 6 bases from J, leaving 12 bases between. The CDR3 here is CASSLPAERDTQYF. The CDR3 DNA is TGTGCCAGCAGCTTGCCAGCGGAGAGGGATACGCAGTATTTT. Combining the CDR3 with reference TRBV5-4 and TRBJ2-3 gives the whole variable domain ETGVTQSPTHLIKTRGQQVTLRCSSQSGHNTVSWYQQALGQGPQFIFQYYREEENGRGNFPPRFSGLQFPNYSSELNVNALELDDSALYLCASSLPAERDTQYFGPGTRLTVL.

The CDR3 loop is CASSVTGVLNEKLFF. CDR3 bases: TGTGCCAGCAGCGTTACAGGGGTCCTTAATGAAAAACTGTTTTTT. The chain employs TRBV7-9 and TRBJ1-4, with 7 nucleotides matching TRBD1. V dropped 5 bases and J dropped 4; count of bases not matched to a gene: 7. There are 15 residues in the CDR3. The germline gives CDR1 SEHNR, CDR2 FQNEAQ (reference sequence).

For this clone: The sample holds other DNA sequences that translate to the same CDR3. The CDR3: CASSLERGSYEQYF. CDR3 nucleotide sequence: TGTGCCAGCAGCTTAGAGCGCGGATCCTACGAGCAGTACTTC. The rearrangement uses TRBV7-2 and TRBJ2-7; D is undetermined. Trimming cost V 1 base and J 1 base, with 8 bases left between them. Germline-derived CDR1 and CDR2 are SGHTA and FQGNSA. This CDR3 has 14 residues.

The rearrangement links TRBV7-9 to TRBJ2-1, with 7 positions matching TRBD1. In germline, CDR1 is SEHNR, CDR2 FQNEAQ (reference sequence). The CDR3 totals 15 residues. Trimming cost V 1 base and J 3 bases; bases outside gene matches: 3. This chain's CDR3 is CASSLGSGGYNEQFF. As DNA, the CDR3 is TGTGCCAGCAGCTTAGGGTCAGGGGGCTACAATGAGCAGTTCTTC.

The chain's CDR3 is CASSYGQDFNYGYTF. The CDR3, as DNA: TGTGCCAGCAGTTACGGGCAGGACTTTAACTATGGCTACACCTTC. The rearrangement links TRBV6-2 or TRBV6-3 to TRBJ1-2; no firm D call. The germline V gene encodes CDR1 MNHEY and CDR2 SVGEGT. The CDR3 contains 15 residues. Trimming shortened V by 2 bases and J by 1 base, and 11 bases separated the two germline ends.

This clone was counted once. The chain joins TRBV10-3 to TRBJ1-1; D is uncertain. CDR1 is ENHRY, CDR2 SYGVKD, per germline. This CDR3 spans 13 amino acids. The ends were cut back, 3 bases at V and 1 base at J, with 6 bases in the middle. CDR3 nucleotide sequence: TGTGCCATCAGTGAACAGAAGAACACTGAAGCTTTCTTT. Translating it yields CAISEQKNTEAFF.

The chain is built from TRBV11-2 and TRBJ2-1; no reliable D call. CDR1 SGHAT and CDR2 FQNNGV come from the germline V gene. The CDR3 loop spans 10 amino acids. Trimming cost V 5 bases and J 7 bases, with 3 bases left between them. The CDR3 bases are TGTGCCAGCAGCCTAAATGAGCAGTTCTTC. As protein: CASSLNEQFF.

This clone has a handful of counts. Other nucleotide sequences in the sample specify the same CDR3. This chain connects TRBV7-6 to TRBJ1-6; 8 bases match TRBD1. This CDR3 is 14 amino acids long. The trim removed 3 bases at V and 7 bases at J, leaving 2 bases unmatched. Germline V gene sequence: CDR1 SGHVS, CDR2 FNYEAQ. The CDR3 reads CASSLSGGNSPLHF. The DNA of the CDR3 is TGTGCCAGCAGCTTGTCAGGGGGCAATTCACCCCTCCACTTT.

This clone showed up just a few times. The J gene is TRBJ2-4, the V gene TRBV7-9, with TRBD1 matching 7 bases. CDR1 and CDR2 from the germline V gene are SEHNR and FQNEAQ (reference sequence). The ends lost 4 bases at V and 4 bases at J; junction bases unmatched: 4. There are 14 residues in the CDR3. The CDR3 reads CASSWDSRKNIQYF. The CDR3 nucleotides are TGTGCCAGCAGCTGGGACAGTCGTAAAAACATTCAGTACTTC.

The gene calls are TRBV30 and TRBJ1-6; D might be TRBD1 (5 bases). Germline assignment: CDR1 GTSNPN and CDR2 SVGIG (reference sequence). The CDR3 spans 16 residues. Deletions cut 3 bases from V and 8 bases from J, with 20 bases between. The CDR3 region is CAWRMRGTARDSPLHF. CDR3 nucleotide sequence: TGTGCCTGGAGGATGAGAGGGACTGCCAGAGATTCACCCCTCCACTTT.

The chain links TRBV5-4 to TRBJ2-2; D uncertain. The ends were cut back, 1 base at V and 4 bases at J, with 5 bases in the middle. The V gene's germline CDR1 is SGHNT and CDR2 YYREEE (reference sequence). This CDR3 is built from 13 residues. The CDR3 reads CASSLTGTGELFF. The CDR3 nucleotides are TGTGCCAGCAGCTTGACGGGCACCGGGGAGCTGTTTTTT. The whole variable domain, filled in from reference TRBV5-4 and TRBJ2-2, reads ETGVTQSPTHLIKTRGQQVTLRCSSQSGHNTVSWYQQALGQGPQFIFQYYREEENGRGNFPPRFSGLQFPNYSSELNVNALELDDSALYLCASSLTGTGELFFGEGSRLTVL.

This rearrangement joins TRBV7-8 to TRBJ2-7, with 11 bases aligning to TRBD2. The trim removed 5 bases at V and 4 bases at J, leaving 10 bases unmatched. CDR1 and CDR2 (germline): SGHVS, FQNEAQ. The length of the CDR3 is 16 residues. CDR3 sequence reads: CASSPALAGVIYEQYF. DNA of the CDR3: TGTGCCAGCAGCCCGGCACTAGCGGGAGTAATATACGAGCAGTACTTC.

V usage is TRBV12-3 or TRBV12-4 and J usage is TRBJ1-6; no reliable D call. The V gene lost 5 bases and the J gene lost 10 bases, with 12 bases spanning the gap. CDR3 length equals 13 residues. CDR3 bases: TGTGCCAGCAGTGAGGCCGCGGGATCACCCCTCCACTTT. Its protein product is CASSEAAGSPLHF.

This clone turned up a few times. V and J are TRBV4-1 and TRBJ2-4; D gene uncertain. The CDR3 spans 17 residues. Trimming took off 4 bases at V and 7 bases at J, with 23 bases between the two ends. Germline lookup yields CDR1 MGHRA and CDR2 YSYEKL. The CDR3 DNA is TGCGCCAGCAGCCGAGGCCGAGCGTCGTCGCCGCCCAACATTCAGTACTTC. This gives the protein CASSRGRASSPPNIQYF.